The next 24 T cell receptor beta chains were all read from a single sample in a study of Ad26.COV2.S vaccination and SARS-CoV-2 variants. Some clones are missing from TCRdb's copy, which holds only in-frame ones; the method was immunoSEQ multiplex PCR. The profile covers approximately 500,000 clones, with about 83% appearing a single time and 9.5% to 15% taken by the ten largest. Stated treatment: roughly 19 received Ad26.COV2.S at low or high dose, single or two shots; roughly five received placebo; per-sample allocation not given. The study sampled participants on day 63 after the first vaccine or placebo injection. Sequencing was performed on peripheral blood, taken in a trial of Ad26.COV2.S vaccine versus placebo. The receptors here all came from a person between 18 and 65 years old who received the Ad26.COV2.S COVID-19 vaccine or a placebo.

The V and J genes are TRBV2 and TRBJ2-2, with D maybe TRBD1 (5 bases). In germline, CDR1 is SNHLY, CDR2 FYNNEI. Trimming left V 5 bases short and J 6 bases short, with 16 bases between. CDR3 length: 15 amino acids. The CDR3 nucleotides read TGTGCCAGCAGTCTCGCAGGGCAAGGCTCCGGGGAGCTGTTTTTT. It specifies CASSLAGQGSGELFF. The variable domain in full, with the rest retrieved from reference TRBV2 and TRBJ2-2, is EPEVTQTPSHQVTQMGQEVILRCVPISNHLYFYWYRQILGQKVEFLVSFYNNEISEKSEIFDDQFSVERPDGSNFTLKIRSTKLEDSAMYFCASSLAGQGSGELFFGEGSRLTVL.

This clone was seen just once. V gene TRBV2 combines with J gene TRBJ2-5; D remains unclear. The CDR3 has 13 residues. Germline loops: CDR1 SNHLY, CDR2 FYNNEI. Trimming pared 4 bases from V and 4 bases from J, leaving 10 bases between. CDR3 region: CASSATTRETQYF. CDR3 nucleotide sequence: TGTGCCAGCAGTGCTACCACCCGAGAGACCCAGTACTTC. Using reference TRBV2 and TRBJ2-5 for the parts outside the CDR3, the full variable domain is EPEVTQTPSHQVTQMGQEVILRCVPISNHLYFYWYRQILGQKVEFLVSFYNNEISEKSEIFDDQFSVERPDGSNFTLKIRSTKLEDSAMYFCASSATTRETQYFGPGTRLLVL.

Here the CDR3 reads CASTNGGTEGHEQYF. For the CDR3, the DNA is TGTGCCAGCACCAACGGCGGGACGGAGGGCCACGAGCAGTACTTC. The chain is built from TRBV27 and TRBJ2-7; D may be TRBD2 (6 bases). CDR1 and CDR2 from the germline V gene are MNHEY and SMNVEV (reference sequence). The CDR3 consists of 15 residues. Between the trimmed V and J ends, which lost 7 bases and 5 bases, there was a span of 21 bases.

The rearrangement links TRBV9 to TRBJ1-2; D perhaps matches TRBD1 (6 bases). The CDR3 runs 16 residues. CDR1 and CDR2 (germline): SGDLS, YYNGEE. Trimming cost V 0 bases and J 0 bases, with 12 bases left between them. The CDR3: CASSVARDNANYGYTF. CDR3 coding DNA: TGTGCCAGCAGCGTAGCACGGGACAATGCTAACTATGGCTACACCTTC.

This clone was seen a handful of times. The chain is built from TRBV7-8 and TRBJ1-6; D is ambiguous. Germline V lookup: CDR1 SGHVS, CDR2 FQNEAQ. V shed 5 bases and J shed 0 bases, with 11 bases lying between them. The CDR3 is made up of 16 amino acids. The CDR3 reads CASSPGRSSYNSPLHF. CDR3 sequence (DNA): TGTGCCAGCAGCCCAGGACGGAGCTCCTATAATTCACCCCTCCACTTT.

The rearrangement joins TRBV19 to TRBJ2-7; 9 bases are a match to TRBD2. With V trimmed by 3 bases and J by 4 bases, 7 bases remained unmatched. Germline V gives CDR1 LNHDA, CDR2 SQIVND (reference sequence). The CDR3 runs 15 residues. The CDR3 sequence is CASSIKTSGLYEQYF. The CDR3 DNA reads TGTGCCAGTAGTATTAAGACTAGCGGCCTATACGAGCAGTACTTC.

CDR3 bases: TGCGCCAGCAGCCATTTCCCATCCGGGACAGAATATGGCTACACCTTC. It yields the protein CASSHFPSGTEYGYTF. The V gene is TRBV5-1, the J gene TRBJ1-2, with 7 bases matching TRBD1. CDR3 length: 16 amino acids. CDR1 is SGHRS, CDR2 YFSETQ, per germline. Trimming at V came to 4 bases and at J to 5 bases, leaving 14 bases not matched to a gene.

This chain joins TRBV5-1 and TRBJ2-3, with no clear D. The CDR3 is 15 residues long. The V gene lost 6 bases and the J gene lost 0 bases, with 14 bases spanning the gap. CDR1 SGHRS and CDR2 YFSETQ come from the germline V gene. The CDR3 DNA reads TGCGCCAGCACGAACGCGCCTAGTAGCACAGATACGCAGTATTTT. Its translation is CASTNAPSSTDTQYF.

The rearrangement links TRBV19 to TRBJ2-1; the D gene is possibly TRBD1 (5 bases). Germline V gene lookup returns CDR1 LNHDA and CDR2 SQIVND (reference sequence). The CDR3 has 14 amino acids. Trimming left V 11 bases short and J 9 bases short, with 23 bases between. The CDR3 DNA reads TGTGCCGCGCGAAAAATAGGGGCATCGGGTGAGCAGTTCTTC. This translates into CAARKIGASGEQFF.

The chain is built from TRBV6-5 and TRBJ2-2, with 7 nucleotides matching TRBD2. V shed 5 bases, J shed 7 bases, and the junction held 4 bases outside the gene matches. Germline-derived CDR1 and CDR2 are MNHEY and SVGAGI. The CDR3 extends over 13 amino acids. In DNA form, the CDR3 reads TGTGCCAGCAGTCGCTTAGCGGGCGGGGAGCTGTTTTTT. It encodes CASSRLAGGELFF.

This sequence joins TRBV7-2 and TRBJ2-5; 7 positions agree with TRBD2. CDR1 is SGHTA and CDR2 is FQGNSA in the germline V gene. V gave up 4 bases and J gave up 1 base; unmatched junction bases: 6. There are 15 residues in the CDR3. The CDR3 reads CASSSGGGTQETQYF. CDR3 nucleotide sequence: TGTGCCAGCAGCTCTGGGGGGGGAACCCAAGAGACCCAGTACTTC.

The CDR3 nucleotides read TGTGCCAGCAGCCCTAGACAGGCGATTAGGTCAGATACGCAGTATTTT. As protein: CASSPRQAIRSDTQYF. This chain links TRBV5-4 with TRBJ2-3; D might be TRBD1 (6 bases). CDR1 is SGHNT, CDR2 YYREEE, per germline (reference sequence). V was cut by 4 bases and J by 4 bases, with 19 bases left in between. The CDR3 has 16 residues.

The chain joins TRBV30 to TRBJ2-1; possibly TRBD2 for D (6 bases). This CDR3 has 14 amino acids. Looked up from germline, CDR1 is GTSNPN and CDR2 is SVGIG (reference sequence). The V end was cut by 5 bases, the J end by 6 bases, with 17 bases between. The CDR3 DNA follows: TGTGCCTGGGTCCCCCGGGAGAGTTCCAATGAGCAGTTCTTC. This translates into CAWVPRESSNEQFF.

The chain is built from TRBV10-3 and TRBJ1-5, with 8 nucleotides matching TRBD1. This CDR3 spans 14 amino acids. Germline values: CDR1 ENHRY, CDR2 SYGVKD. V lost 8 bases to trimming and J lost 4 bases; unmatched junction nucleotides: 7. The CDR3 DNA is TGTGCCATCGGGGGGACAGGAGGTAATCAGCCCCAGCATTTT. Amino acid sequence: CAIGGTGGNQPQHF.

J is TRBJ1-2 and V is TRBV27, with TRBD1 matching over 9 bases. From germline, CDR1 is MNHEY and CDR2 SMNVEV (reference sequence). J lost 8 bases, V lost 5 bases, and 21 bases had no gene match. CDR3 length: 18 amino acids. The CDR3 loop reads CASSPIGQGSPAGWGYTF. CDR3 coding DNA: TGTGCCAGCAGTCCGATTGGACAGGGGTCGCCTGCGGGATGGGGCTACACCTTC.

This clone has just a few counts. The chain employs TRBV28 and TRBJ1-4; TRBD1 aligns across 8 bases. The J segment lost 1 base and the V segment lost 4 bases, leaving 5 bases of the junction unmatched. CDR1 and CDR2 (germline): MDHEN, SYDVKM. The CDR3 has 16 amino acids. Here the CDR3 DNA reads TGTGCCAGCAGTTCGGTAGGACAGGGAACTAATGAAAAACTGTTTTTT. This codes for CASSSVGQGTNEKLFF.

This rearrangement joins TRBV4-2 to TRBJ1-2, with 8 bases that match TRBD1. With V trimmed by 6 bases and J by 3 bases, 6 bases remained unmatched. The CDR3 consists of 14 residues. Germline CDR1 is LGHNA and CDR2 is YNFKEQ. The CDR3 nucleotides read TGTGCCAGCAGACAAACAGGGGGGGACTATGGCTACACCTTC. It encodes CASRQTGGDYGYTF.

The CDR3 protein is CAISESGAAGELFF. In nucleotides, the CDR3 is TGTGCCATCAGTGAGTCAGGTGCCGCCGGGGAGCTGTTTTTT. The rearrangement uses TRBV10-3 and TRBJ2-2; unclear D gene. The CDR3 sequence is 14 residues long. Germline CDR1 is ENHRY and CDR2 is SYGVKD. V was trimmed by 0 bases and J by 6 bases, leaving 8 bases between them.

This clone was found once. The chain combines TRBV7-9 with TRBJ2-1; 8 bases fit TRBD2. CDR3 length: 15 amino acids. The trim removed 0 bases at V and 5 bases at J, leaving 3 bases unmatched. Germline CDR1 is SEHNR and CDR2 is FQNEAQ (reference sequence). CDR3 bases: TGTGCCAGCAGCTTAGCGCTGCGGGGGGACAATGAGCAGTTCTTC. Protein product: CASSLALRGDNEQFF.

V and J are TRBV6-6 and TRBJ2-1; 7 bases are a match to TRBD2. V dropped 8 bases and J dropped 7; count of bases not matched to a gene: 8. The CDR3 sequence is 13 residues long. Germline CDR1 and CDR2: MNHNY and SVGAGI (reference sequence). The CDR3 region has the DNA TGTGCCAGCTCGGGGGGAGAGACTAATGAGCAGTTCTTC. Amino acids: CASSGGETNEQFF.

The chain recombines TRBV27 with TRBJ2-7; 9 bases fit TRBD1. J lost 6 bases, V lost 0 bases, and 15 bases had no gene match. This CDR3 is 18 amino acids long. Germline CDR1 MNHEY, CDR2 SMNVEV (reference sequence). The DNA of the CDR3 is TGTGCCAGCAGTTTATCGAAATTGCTGGACAGGGGCATTAGCGAGCAGTACTTC. Translated: CASSLSKLLDRGISEQYF.

The chain has TRBV29-1 and TRBJ2-1; 9 bases map to TRBD2. With 3 bases clipped from V and 6 bases from J, the junction kept 15 bases outside the gene matches. The V gene's germline CDR1 is SQVTM and CDR2 ANQGSEA. CDR3 length: 17 amino acids. CDR3 sequence (DNA): TGCAGCGTTGATAGGGGGGGTAGCGGGAGATTGGGCAATGAGCAGTTCTTC. Amino acid sequence: CSVDRGGSGRLGNEQFF.

V is TRBV10-3 and J is TRBJ2-3; D is unclear. This CDR3 region has 14 residues. V lost 6 bases and J 0 bases, leaving 10 bases between the germline ends. Germline CDR1 is ENHRY and CDR2 is SYGVKD. The CDR3, as DNA: TGTGCCATCAGGGCGGCGGATAGCACAGATACGCAGTATTTT. As protein: CAIRAADSTDTQYF.

The chain combines TRBV30 with TRBJ2-1, with D tentatively TRBD1 (5 bases). This CDR3 is built from 13 residues. Trimming took 0 bases from V and 6 from J, leaving 9 bases between them. Looked up from germline, CDR1 is GTSNPN and CDR2 is SVGIG (reference sequence). CDR3 DNA sequence: TGTGCCTGGAGTGTACTTAGGGGCAATGAGCAGTTCTTC. This codes for CAWSVLRGNEQFF. The entire variable domain, with the rest obtained from reference TRBV30 and TRBJ2-1, is as follows: SQTIHQWPATLVQPVGSPLSLECTVEGTSNPNLYWYRQAAGRGLQLLFYSVGIGQISSEVPQNLSASRPQDRQFILSSKKLLLSDSGFYLCAWSVLRGNEQFFGPGTRLTVL.